Below, 27 T cell receptor beta chains from the same sample are listed, as sequenced in a study of T cell repertoires in cytomegalovirus infection. TCRdb redid the calling of the reads with MiXCR, one entry per CDR3 protein. Of 69,000 or so distinct CDR3 sequences in the sample, around 27% were seen once. Their specific antigens are unknown. The sample in question was CD8+ T cells from cultured PBMCs, obtained from culture after CMV antigen stimulation. These receptors were collected from a human donor in good health (CMV status not recorded). Some clones in this sample may be carry-over from other donors' samples.

Only one count was recorded for this clonotype. This chain links TRBV27 with TRBJ2-7, with 7 positions matching TRBD1. Germline V gene data show CDR1 as MNHEY and CDR2 as SMNVEV (reference sequence). V lost 4 bases to trimming and J lost 1 base; unmatched junction nucleotides: 13. CDR3 length: 17 residues. The CDR3, as DNA: TGTGCCAGCAGTTATCTTGGAATGTCAGGGGGATCCTACGAGCAGTACTTC. It yields the protein CASSYLGMSGGSYEQYF.

The sample holds one count of this clonotype. The chain is built from TRBV29-1 and TRBJ1-1, with D unclear. Per germline, CDR1 SQVTM and CDR2 ANQGSEA. CDR3 length: 11 residues. V shed 3 bases and J shed 2 bases, with 4 bases lying between them. The CDR3 coding sequence is TGCAGCGTTGAGGGTAACACTGAAGCTTTCTTT. Translated: CSVEGNTEAFF. Using reference TRBV29-1 and TRBJ1-1 for the parts outside the CDR3, the full variable domain is SAVISQKPSRDICQRGTSLTIQCQVDSQVTMMFWYRQQPGQSLTLIATANQGSEATYESGFVIDKFPISRPNLTFSTLTVSNMSPEDSSIYLCSVEGNTEAFFGQGTRLTVV.

J is TRBJ2-7 and V is TRBV20-1; the D gene is possibly TRBD2 (5 bases). Germline values: CDR1 DFQATT, CDR2 SNEGSKA (reference sequence). V was pared by 6 bases and J by 2 bases, with 17 bases between. The CDR3 runs 14 residues. The CDR3 loop reads CSARQRLEAYEQYF. Written as DNA, the CDR3 is TGCAGTGCAAGGCAGCGGCTAGAAGCCTACGAGCAGTACTTC.

This clonotype appeared a few times. The chain couples TRBV19 to TRBJ2-6; D is uncertain. CDR1 and CDR2 from the germline V gene are LNHDA and SQIVND (reference sequence). The CDR3 contains 16 residues. With 0 bases removed from V and 1 base from J, the gap between germline ends came to 7 bases. The CDR3 sequence: CASSIDDMSGANVLTF. The CDR3 DNA reads as TGTGCCAGTAGTATAGACGACATGTCTGGGGCCAACGTCCTGACTTTC.

This clonotype appeared once. This rearrangement joins TRBV20-1 to TRBJ2-1; D call uncertain. The CDR3 runs 12 residues. V lost 6 bases to trimming and J lost 6 bases, with 12 bases between them. Germline CDR1 DFQATT, CDR2 SNEGSKA (reference sequence). The CDR3 protein is CSALGPFNEQFF. The CDR3 DNA reads TGCAGTGCCTTAGGGCCCTTCAATGAGCAGTTCTTC.

This clonotype was detected only a few times. The chain employs TRBV5-6 and TRBJ2-7, with TRBD1 as a possible D gene (5 bases). Trimming took 5 bases from V and 2 from J, leaving 11 bases between them. This CDR3 has 13 residues. In germline, CDR1 is SGHDT, CDR2 YYEEEE. CDR3 region: CASRTGTTYEQYF. CDR3 DNA: TGTGCCAGCAGAACAGGTACCACCTACGAGCAGTACTTC.

The sample holds many counts of this clonotype. The chain is built from TRBV15 and TRBJ2-3; D may match TRBD1 or TRBD2 (5 bases each). Trimming stripped 6 bases from V and 0 bases from J, with 10 bases between. Per the germline V gene, CDR1 is LNHNV and CDR2 is YYDKDF (reference sequence). The CDR3 covers 14 residues. CDR3 in amino acids: CATSTGDSTDTQYF. CDR3 in DNA: TGTGCCACCAGTACCGGGGACAGCACAGATACGCAGTATTTT.

This clonotype was counted many times. The gene calls are TRBV5-8 and TRBJ1-5, with no clear D. The germline V and J ends were trimmed by 0 bases and 3 bases, with 7 bases remaining between them. The CDR3 consists of 14 residues. Germline CDR1 and CDR2: SGHTS and YDEGEE. The CDR3 sequence: CASSLDGTNQPQHF. CDR3 in DNA: TGTGCCAGCAGCTTGGACGGAACCAATCAGCCCCAGCATTTT.

This clonotype was seen a few times. The CDR3 DNA sequence: TGCGCCAGCAGCCAAGATGGGGGAGGCGAGTGGGCCCAGTACTTC. Protein: CASSQDGGGEWAQYF. The genes are TRBV4-1 and TRBJ2-5, with D perhaps matching TRBD2 (6 bases). V dropped 0 bases and J dropped 9 bases, with 17 bases sitting between them. CDR1 and CDR2 (germline): MGHRA, YSYEKL. The CDR3 runs to 15 residues.

V gene TRBV19 combines with J gene TRBJ1-5, with 10 nucleotides matching TRBD1. CDR1 and CDR2 from the germline V gene are LNHDA and SQIVND (reference sequence). With 10 bases clipped from V and 1 base from J, the junction kept 10 bases outside the gene matches. CDR3 length equals 16 residues. Written as DNA, the CDR3 is TGTGCCACCGCTACTGACAGGGGGCTAAGCAATCAGCCCCAGCATTTT. Amino acids: CATATDRGLSNQPQHF.

This clonotype was picked up many times. The V and J genes are TRBV6-2 or TRBV6-3 and TRBJ2-7, with TRBD1 identical over 8 bases. Per germline, CDR1 MNHEY and CDR2 SVGEGT. The V segment lost 2 bases and the J segment 5 bases; nucleotides outside the gene matches: 8. The CDR3 loop spans 15 amino acids. The CDR3 nucleotides read TGTGCCAGCAGTTACGGCCCAGGGGGCCAGGACGAGCAGTACTTC. It codes for CASSYGPGGQDEQYF.

J is TRBJ1-6 and V is TRBV5-8; no definite D call. Germline assignment: CDR1 SGHTS and CDR2 YDEGEE. Trimming cost V 0 bases and J 10 bases, with 11 bases left between them. The CDR3 sequence is 14 residues long. The CDR3 reads CASSLDGVGSPLHF. Written as DNA, the CDR3 is TGTGCCAGCAGCTTGGATGGGGTTGGCTCACCCCTCCACTTT.

CDR3 bases: TGTGCCAGCAGCTTAATGGATCAGCCCCAGCATTTT. Translating gives CASSLMDQPQHF. The rearrangement uses TRBV5-5 and TRBJ1-5; D gene unclear. The CDR3 totals 12 residues. The V gene lost 2 bases and the J gene lost 5 bases, with 5 bases spanning the gap. Per the germline V gene, CDR1 is SGHKS and CDR2 is YYEKEE (reference sequence).

The chain is built from TRBV3-1 and TRBJ2-3; TRBD2 matches at 8 bases. The trim removed 0 bases at V and 2 bases at J, leaving 1 base unmatched. Per the germline V gene, CDR1 is LGHDT and CDR2 is YNNKEL (reference sequence). The CDR3 sequence is 15 residues long. The CDR3 DNA follows: TGTGCCAGCAGCCAAGAACTAGCGGCCACAGATACGCAGTATTTT. As protein: CASSQELAATDTQYF.

About this clonotype itself: At one of its ends the junction is not consistent with the germline gene, which may arise from a read error. The genes are TRBV4-3 and TRBJ2-3; D remains unclear. Germline CDR1 is LGHNA and CDR2 is YSLEER. This CDR3 comprises 14 residues. CDR3 DNA sequence: TGCGCCAGCAGCCCGAGGAATAGCCTCCCGAGTTTAGTGTTT. Translation gives CASSPRNSLPSLVF.

The chain has TRBV5-1 and TRBJ2-6; 11 positions match TRBD1. Germline CDR1 is SGHRS and CDR2 is YFSETQ. With 7 bases clipped from V and 4 bases from J, the junction kept 4 bases outside the gene matches. CDR3 length: 15 amino acids. The CDR3 sequence: CASWTGGYGANVLTF. The CDR3 nucleotides are TGCGCCAGCTGGACAGGGGGCTACGGGGCCAACGTCCTGACTTTC. Together with reference TRBV5-1 and TRBJ2-6, the CDR3 gives the full variable domain: KAGVTQTPRYLIKTRGQQVTLSCSPISGHRSVSWYQQTPGQGLQFLFEYFSETQRNKGNFPGRFSGRQFSNSRSEMNVSTLELGDSALYLCASWTGGYGANVLTFGAGSRLTVL.

The V call is TRBV6-2 or TRBV6-3, the J call TRBJ1-2; 7 positions agree with TRBD1. CDR1 and CDR2 (germline): MNHEY, SVGEGT. This CDR3 comprises 12 residues. Trimming took 7 bases from V and 6 from J; bases not matched to a gene: 5. The CDR3 nucleotides read TGTGCCAGCACCTCCGACAGGGATGGCTACACCTTC. Translating it yields CASTSDRDGYTF.

In nucleotides, the CDR3 is TGTGCCAGCAGCTCCCGGGGAGGGAATGCTGAAGCTTTCTTT. Its protein product is CASSSRGGNAEAFF. This rearrangement joins TRBV11-3 to TRBJ1-1; D unclear. Deletions cut 4 bases from V and 6 bases from J, with 15 bases between. The CDR3 has 14 amino acids. Looked up from germline, CDR1 is SGHNT and CDR2 is YENEEA. The whole variable domain, remainder taken from reference TRBV11-3 and TRBJ1-1, is EAGVVQSPRYKIIEKKQPVAFWCNPISGHNTLYWYLQNLGQGPELLIRYENEEAVDDSQLPKDRFSAERLKGVDSTLKIQPAELGDSAVYLCASSSRGGNAEAFFGQGTRLTVV.

The V call is TRBV14, the J call TRBJ1-3, with no clear D. Germline V gene data show CDR1 as SGHDN and CDR2 as FVKESK. The CDR3 spans 12 residues. V was shortened by 1 base and J by 7 bases, with 5 bases between the two germline ends. The CDR3 reads CASSQVRNTIYF. CDR3 coding DNA: TGTGCCAGCAGCCAAGTCAGGAACACCATATATTTT.

This clonotype has only a few counts. The rearrangement links TRBV7-9 to TRBJ2-5; TRBD2 aligns across 7 bases. This CDR3 is built from 19 residues. From germline, CDR1 is SEHNR and CDR2 FQNEAQ (reference sequence). V lost 5 bases and J lost 1; bases outside the gene matches: 19. The CDR3 coding sequence is TGTGCCAGCAGCCCAAGTGGGGGGGAGGCCAAGGCCCCCCAAGAGACCCAGTACTTC. It translates to CASSPSGGEAKAPQETQYF.

The chain uses TRBV20-1 and TRBJ2-6; D is ambiguous. V was clipped by 6 bases and J by 0 bases, with 12 bases between them. The CDR3 consists of 15 residues. Germline V CDR1 and CDR2: DFQATT, SNEGSKA (reference sequence). The CDR3 bases are TGCAGTGCCCCAGACGGGCTCTCTGGGGCCAACGTCCTGACTTTC. It specifies CSAPDGLSGANVLTF.

The chain is built from TRBV13 and TRBJ1-2, with 9 positions matching TRBD1. Germline assignment: CDR1 PRHDT and CDR2 FYEKMQ (reference sequence). CDR3 length: 15 amino acids. V shed 9 bases, J shed 1 base, and the junction held 9 bases outside the gene matches. The CDR3 nucleotides are TGTGCCAGTAGCCCCGGACAGGGGATTAACTATGGCTACACCTTC. Its translation is CASSPGQGINYGYTF.

The chain combines TRBV20-1 with TRBJ2-1, with 8 bases identical to TRBD2. V gave up 6 bases and J gave up 8 bases; unmatched junction bases: 12. CDR1 is DFQATT, CDR2 SNEGSKA, per germline (reference sequence). The CDR3 has 14 residues. CDR3 in DNA: TGCAGTGCCAAGACTAGCGCCCTTGAAGATGAGCAGTTCTTC. This translates into CSAKTSALEDEQFF.

The V call is TRBV28, the J call TRBJ2-3; 8 bases are a match to TRBD2. Germline V lookup: CDR1 MDHEN, CDR2 SYDVKM. The length of the CDR3 is 16 residues. With 2 bases clipped from V and 3 bases from J, the junction kept 7 bases outside the gene matches. The CDR3 region has the DNA TGTGCCAGCAGTTTACTTCGGGGGGGCCTGACAGATACGCAGTATTTT. It codes for CASSLLRGGLTDTQYF.

The chain carries TRBV7-6 and TRBJ2-3, with D maybe TRBD2 (6 bases). The CDR3 has 14 amino acids. Trimming shortened V by 5 bases and J by 1 base, and 10 bases separated the two germline ends. Germline V gives CDR1 SGHVS, CDR2 FNYEAQ. CDR3 residues: CASSLTGGTDTQYF. CDR3 sequence (DNA): TGTGCCAGCAGCCTCACGGGAGGCACAGATACGCAGTATTTT.

This clonotype was detected ten times or more. V gene TRBV6-2 or TRBV6-3 combines with J gene TRBJ2-1; 11 bases map to TRBD1. Germline V lookup: CDR1 MNHEY, CDR2 SVGEGT. The CDR3 loop spans 14 amino acids. After removal of 8 bases from V and 8 bases from J, the junction contained 8 bases not matched to a gene. CDR3 amino acids: CASEGTGGKDEQFF. The CDR3, as DNA: TGTGCCAGCGAAGGGACAGGGGGTAAGGATGAGCAGTTCTTC.

The chain links TRBV24-1 to TRBJ2-1, with D possibly being TRBD1 (6 bases). CDR1 is KGHDR and CDR2 is SFDVKD in the germline V gene. V was clipped by 5 bases and J by 9 bases, with 16 bases between them. This CDR3 region has 14 residues. The CDR3 coding sequence is TGTGCCACCAGTGGCCCAGGGACACGTAGTGAGCAGTTCTTC. Translation: CATSGPGTRSEQFF.